What follows are 21 T cell receptor beta chains derived from one specimen sequenced in a study of beta chain features in type 1 diabetes. General study results and limits: Shortening of TCRB CDR3s, moderate but significant, appeared in all four CD4+ subsets of Type 1 diabetes patients.

What was sequenced were expressed TCRB transcripts, since all of the isolated RNA had been reverse transcribed. Data came from immunoSEQ multiplex PCR; TCRdb stores just in-frame clones and leaves some out. The table shows hundreds of thousands of clones, with 11% to 15% occurring only once. These receptors' targets are unknown. Sequencing input: naive CD4+ T cells from blood. The origin of the receptors is a man younger than 35 with type 1 diabetes.

This clone showed up just a few times. The chain couples TRBV6-5 to TRBJ1-5; D is unresolved. The germline V and J ends were trimmed by 6 bases and 6 bases, with 12 bases remaining between them. The CDR3 extends over 13 amino acids. CDR1 and CDR2 (germline): MNHEY, SVGAGI. CDR3 nucleotides: TGTGCCAGCAGCTTCGAGAGCTTTCAGCCCCAGCATTTT. It is translated as CASSFESFQPQHF.

The chain combines TRBV5-4 with TRBJ1-1, with 8 bases fitting TRBD1. The length of the CDR3 is 16 residues. With 4 bases clipped from V and 1 base from J, the junction kept 9 bases outside the gene matches. In germline, CDR1 is SGHNT, CDR2 YYREEE (reference sequence). CDR3 nucleotides: TGTGCCAGCAGCCAACCAGACGGACAGGGGAACACTGAAGCTTTCTTT. Translating gives CASSQPDGQGNTEAFF.

V gene TRBV6-6 combines with J gene TRBJ1-1, with D uncertain. The germline gives CDR1 MNHNY, CDR2 SVGAGI (reference sequence). The CDR3 loop spans 15 amino acids. Trimming took off 2 bases at V and 4 bases at J, with 14 bases between the two ends. CDR3 loop: CASSYERAQGTEAFF. Written as DNA, the CDR3 is TGTGCCAGCAGTTACGAAAGGGCCCAAGGCACTGAAGCTTTCTTT.

The V and J genes are TRBV5-1 and TRBJ1-1; 9 positions match TRBD1. Germline values: CDR1 SGHRS, CDR2 YFSETQ. The ends lost 3 bases at V and 2 bases at J; junction bases unmatched: 5. CDR3 length: 15 residues. DNA for the CDR3: TGCGCCAGCAGCTCAGGACAGGGGACTAACACTGAAGCTTTCTTT. Encoded protein: CASSSGQGTNTEAFF.

This chain connects TRBV20-1 to TRBJ1-1, with D unclear. With 6 bases removed from V and 7 bases from J, the gap between germline ends came to 12 bases. The CDR3 runs 11 residues. Per germline, CDR1 DFQATT and CDR2 SNEGSKA (reference sequence). The chain's CDR3 is CSAAVEVEAFF. The CDR3 bases are TGCAGTGCCGCCGTAGAAGTTGAAGCTTTCTTT.

The rearrangement joins TRBV6-5 to TRBJ1-1; D ambiguous. V lost 6 bases to trimming and J lost 7 bases, with 12 bases between them. The CDR3 contains 12 residues. The germline CDR1 and CDR2 sequences are MNHEY and SVGAGI. In nucleotides, the CDR3 is TGTGCCAGCAGCCGCGAGACAAATGAAGCTTTCTTT. As protein: CASSRETNEAFF.

Details on this clone: This sample also contains other DNA sequences that code for the same CDR3. The V and J genes are TRBV28 and TRBJ2-1; D gene unclear. Germline V gives CDR1 MDHEN, CDR2 SYDVKM. The CDR3 loop spans 15 amino acids. Trimming left V 3 bases short and J 0 bases short, with 9 bases between. The CDR3: CASSLVPSSYNEQFF. CDR3 bases: TGTGCCAGCAGTTTGGTCCCGAGCTCCTACAATGAGCAGTTCTTC.

This clone was observed a few times. The rearrangement joins TRBV29-1 to TRBJ2-1, with TRBD2 identical over 11 bases. Per the germline V gene, CDR1 is SQVTM and CDR2 is ANQGSEA. J lost 8 bases, V lost 3 bases, and 9 bases had no gene match. The length of the CDR3 is 15 residues. The CDR3 here is CSVEGLAVKGDEQFF. The CDR3 DNA sequence: TGCAGCGTTGAGGGACTAGCGGTAAAGGGCGATGAGCAGTTCTTC.

The chain is built from TRBV7-9 and TRBJ2-2; 10 positions match TRBD1. The V gene end was trimmed by 7 bases and the J gene end by 6 bases; junction bases not matched to a gene: 8. The CDR3 has 15 amino acids. CDR1 SEHNR and CDR2 FQNEAQ come from the germline V gene (reference sequence). The DNA of the CDR3 is TGTGCCAGCAAAGTTGGACAGGGGGATTCCGGGGAGCTGTTTTTT. Translation: CASKVGQGDSGELFF.

The rearrangement joins TRBV7-9 to TRBJ2-3; a weak D match, TRBD2 (5 bases). Trimming cost V 2 bases and J 5 bases, with 8 bases left between them. Germline-derived CDR1 and CDR2 are SEHNR and FQNEAQ (reference sequence). The CDR3 has 13 amino acids. The DNA of the CDR3 is TGTGCCAGCAGCTTATTCCGGGAAGATACGCAGTATTTT. It translates to CASSLFREDTQYF.

Only a few counts were recorded for this clone. The CDR3 nucleotides read TGTGCCAGTCGGACAGACCAAGAGACCCAGTACTTC. Amino acid sequence: CASRTDQETQYF. This rearrangement joins TRBV2 to TRBJ2-5; maybe TRBD1 (6 bases). In germline, CDR1 is SNHLY, CDR2 FYNNEI. The CDR3 extends over 12 amino acids. V was clipped by 9 bases and J by 0 bases, with 8 bases between them.

This clone has more than one count but fewer than ten. The chain uses TRBV5-1 and TRBJ1-2; D gene ambiguous. The CDR3 spans 12 residues. Germline V CDR1 and CDR2: SGHRS, YFSETQ. Between the trimmed V and J ends, which lost 5 bases and 1 base, there was a span of 6 bases. CDR3 nucleotides: TGCGCCAGCAGGCGGGATAACTATGGCTACACCTTC. This sequence encodes CASRRDNYGYTF.

The J gene is TRBJ2-7, the V gene TRBV30, with D perhaps assigned TRBD1 or TRBD2 (5 bases each). The germline V and J ends were trimmed by 4 bases and 7 bases, with 20 bases remaining between them. Germline V lookup: CDR1 GTSNPN, CDR2 SVGIG (reference sequence). The CDR3 runs to 14 residues. CDR3 coding DNA: TGTGCCTGGACCGAGCCAGGGACCCTTTTTGAGCAGTACTTC. Amino acid sequence: CAWTEPGTLFEQYF.

There are a few counts of this clone. V usage is TRBV29-1 and J usage is TRBJ2-3; 9 bases fit TRBD2. The CDR3 consists of 14 residues. Germline V gives CDR1 SQVTM, CDR2 ANQGSEA. Trimming removed 2 bases from V and 12 bases from J; junction bases left unmatched: 12. DNA for the CDR3: TGCAGCGTTGAACTAGCGGGGAGGGGTACACATCAGTATTTT. This codes for CSVELAGRGTHQYF.

V and J are TRBV6-6 and TRBJ2-5, with D perhaps TRBD1 (5 bases). Germline V gives CDR1 MNHNY, CDR2 SVGAGI (reference sequence). The germline V and J ends were trimmed by 4 bases and 2 bases, with 14 bases remaining between them. CDR3 length: 15 amino acids. The CDR3, as DNA: TGTGCCAGCAGTTTCGGACACCTTCTTCAAGAGACCCAGTACTTC. It yields the protein CASSFGHLLQETQYF.

The genes are TRBV18 and TRBJ2-1, with 10 bases matching TRBD2. Trimming took 0 bases from V and 6 from J; bases not matched to a gene: 2. The CDR3 covers 15 residues. CDR1 and CDR2 (germline): KGHSH, LQKENI. The DNA of the CDR3 is TGTGCCAGCTCACCACCGGCTAGCGGGGGCAATGAGCAGTTCTTC. This translates into CASSPPASGGNEQFF.

This chain joins TRBV18 and TRBJ1-4, with a weak D call TRBD1 (5 bases). The CDR3 is made up of 14 amino acids. Trimming took off 0 bases at V and 7 bases at J, with 9 bases between the two ends. Germline loops: CDR1 KGHSH, CDR2 LQKENI. The CDR3 sequence is CASSPPSGGEKLFF. The CDR3 DNA reads TGTGCCAGCTCACCACCGTCGGGGGGTGAAAAACTGTTTTTT.

The chain carries TRBV28 and TRBJ2-3; 8 positions agree with TRBD1. The CDR3 runs 12 residues. Looked up from germline, CDR1 is MDHEN and CDR2 is SYDVKM. V shed 10 bases, J shed 6 bases, and the junction held 6 bases outside the gene matches. The CDR3 nucleotides read TGTGCCACCGACAGGGGAGCGGATACGCAGTATTTT. It is translated as CATDRGADTQYF.

This clone was seen more than once but under ten times. V is TRBV5-6 and J is TRBJ1-1; D remains unclear. Trimming took 0 bases from V and 1 from J, leaving 4 bases between them. The CDR3 covers 13 residues. The germline V gene has CDR1 SGHDT and CDR2 YYEEEE. CDR3 loop: CASSLVRNTEAFF. The CDR3 region has the DNA TGTGCCAGCAGCTTGGTCAGGAACACTGAAGCTTTCTTT.

This chain connects TRBV30 to TRBJ2-7, with no clear D. Per germline, CDR1 GTSNPN and CDR2 SVGIG (reference sequence). The length of the CDR3 is 12 residues. V was trimmed by 3 bases and J by 1 base, leaving 7 bases between them. CDR3 amino acids: CAWRSGSYEQYF. The CDR3 nucleotides are TGTGCCTGGAGATCAGGTTCCTACGAGCAGTACTTC.

The CDR3 nucleotides read TGTGCCACCAGAAACTTCACCCCCGAAAAACTGTTTTTT. Protein product: CATRNFTPEKLFF. The rearrangement links TRBV15 to TRBJ1-4, with D uncertain. The CDR3 contains 13 residues. Germline V CDR1 and CDR2: LNHNV, YYDKDF (reference sequence). V lost 6 bases and J 8 bases, leaving 13 bases between the germline ends. Together with reference TRBV15 and TRBJ1-4, the CDR3 gives the full variable domain: DAMVIQNPRYQVTQFGKPVTLSCSQTLNHNVMYWYQQKSSQAPKLLFHYYDKDFNNEADTPDNFQSRRPNTSFCFLDIRSPGLGDTAMYLCATRNFTPEKLFFGSGTQLSVL.